Following are 7 T cell receptor beta chains from one sample sequenced in a study of human T cells and chemical hapten exposure. Time point denoted: patch test 1, 2 weeks after DPC sensitization. As for treatment: therapeutic diphenylcyclopropenone sensitization with weekly scalp DPC. MiXCR, applied by TCRdb to the RACE reads, yields one record per CDR3 protein. There are 74,000 or so distinct CDR3 sequences in the sample; approximately 10% occur only once, and 3.5% lies in the top ten. Sequencing was performed on whole blood, taken in connection with sensitization to the hapten diphenylcyclopropenone (DPC). All receptors come from an older woman with alopecia areata. Some clones in this sample may be carry-over from other donors' samples.

There are many counts of this clonotype. This chain joins TRBV6-5 and TRBJ2-7; D gene ambiguous. V was trimmed by 10 bases and J by 3 bases, leaving 10 bases between them. The CDR3 runs 11 residues. Germline V CDR1 and CDR2: MNHEY, SVGAGI. CDR3 amino acids: CATRRNYEQYF. For the CDR3, the DNA is TGTGCCACCCGAAGGAACTACGAGCAGTACTTC.

At least ten counts were recorded for this clonotype. This chain uses TRBV11-1 with TRBJ2-7; no firm D call. The CDR3 is made up of 15 amino acids. Germline CDR1 and CDR2: SGHAT and FQDESV (reference sequence). V was clipped by 4 bases and J by 5 bases, with 18 bases between them. The CDR3 reads CASSSTTVLTNEQYF. In DNA, the CDR3 is TGTGCCAGCAGCTCAACGACGGTCCTCACAAACGAGCAGTACTTC.

This clonotype was seen at least ten times. V is TRBV6-2 or TRBV6-3 and J is TRBJ2-3; D possibly matches TRBD1 or TRBD2 (5 bases each). The V end was cut by 5 bases, the J end by 0 bases, with 15 bases between. In germline, CDR1 is MNHEY, CDR2 SVGEGT. This CDR3 has 16 amino acids. DNA of the CDR3: TGTGCCAGCAGTCTCTTTATGGGGGTGAGCACAGATACGCAGTATTTT. This codes for CASSLFMGVSTDTQYF.

This clonotype was recorded many times. The chain recombines TRBV12-3 or TRBV12-4 with TRBJ1-1; D is unresolved. The V end was cut by 7 bases, the J end by 4 bases, with 13 bases between. The CDR3 totals 13 residues. The CDR3 sequence is CASMRFSATEAFF. The CDR3 DNA reads as TGTGCCAGCATGAGATTCTCGGCCACTGAAGCTTTCTTT.

The V and J genes are TRBV10-3 and TRBJ2-3; D is tentatively TRBD1 or TRBD2 (5 bases each). The CDR3 loop spans 15 amino acids. The germline gives CDR1 ENHRY, CDR2 SYGVKD. V lost 5 bases to trimming and J lost 2 bases, with 14 bases between them. The CDR3 nucleotides are TGTGCCATCAGTCCGGGGTGGGGGAACACAGATACGCAGTATTTT. Its translation: CAISPGWGNTDTQYF.

The chain has TRBV7-3 and TRBJ2-2; D not certain. V lost 5 bases and J lost 4, with 11 bases in between. CDR1 is SGHTA and CDR2 is FQGTGA in the germline V gene. The CDR3 loop spans 14 amino acids. The CDR3 region has the DNA TGTGCCAGCAGCCTTACGACGGGCACCGGGGAGCTGTTTTTT. This codes for CASSLTTGTGELFF.

The chain recombines TRBV9 with TRBJ2-2; D is undetermined. The CDR3 is made up of 15 amino acids. Germline assignment: CDR1 SGDLS and CDR2 YYNGEE. V was shortened by 4 bases and J by 2 bases, with 12 bases between the two germline ends. In nucleotides, the CDR3 is TGTGCCAGCAGCCCTTGGACCGGTAACACCGGGGAGCTGTTTTTT. Translating gives CASSPWTGNTGELFF.